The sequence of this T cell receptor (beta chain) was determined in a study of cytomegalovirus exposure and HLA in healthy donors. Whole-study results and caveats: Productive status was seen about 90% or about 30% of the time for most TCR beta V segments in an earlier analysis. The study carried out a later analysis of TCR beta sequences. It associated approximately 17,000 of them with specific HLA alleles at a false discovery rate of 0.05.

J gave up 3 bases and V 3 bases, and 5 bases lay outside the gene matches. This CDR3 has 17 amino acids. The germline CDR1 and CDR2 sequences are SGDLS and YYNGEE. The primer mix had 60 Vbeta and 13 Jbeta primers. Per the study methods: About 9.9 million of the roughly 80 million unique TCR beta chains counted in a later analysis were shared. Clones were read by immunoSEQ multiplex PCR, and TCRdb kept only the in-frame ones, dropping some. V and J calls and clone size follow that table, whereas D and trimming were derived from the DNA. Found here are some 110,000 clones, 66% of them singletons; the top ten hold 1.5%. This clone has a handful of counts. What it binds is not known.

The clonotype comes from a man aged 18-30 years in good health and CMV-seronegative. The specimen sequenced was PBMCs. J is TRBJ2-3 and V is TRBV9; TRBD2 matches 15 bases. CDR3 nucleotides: TGTGCCAGCAGCGGGGGACTAGCGGGGGGTGTGACAGATACGCAGTATTTT. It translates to CASSGGLAGGVTDTQYF.